Below, 7 T cell receptor beta chains from the same sample are listed, as sequenced in a study of long-term antiretroviral therapy in people with HIV. It was version v3.0 of the immunoSEQ assay that was run at survey level. The repertoire was sequenced with immunoSEQ multiplex PCR; TCRdb's copy has only in-frame clones and lacks some. The data show approximately 6,700 clones, with roughly 70% seen just once and around 8% held by the top ten. Sequenced material: unsorted PBMCs, taken 0.1 years before starting antiretroviral therapy. Every receptor here comes from a man younger than 35 with HIV.

The V gene is TRBV6-1, the J gene TRBJ1-2; D remains ambiguous. V lost 9 bases, J lost 0 bases, and 17 bases lay in between. CDR3 length equals 15 residues. Per the germline V gene, CDR1 is MNHNS and CDR2 is SASEGT. The CDR3 DNA follows: TGTGCCAGTCGTCCCTTCTCCTCGGCTAACTATGGCTACACCTTC. This encodes CASRPFSSANYGYTF.

This chain links TRBV19 with TRBJ2-1; no firm D call. Germline-derived CDR1 and CDR2 are LNHDA and SQIVND (reference sequence). This CDR3 is 13 amino acids long. Deletions cut 5 bases from V and 4 bases from J, with 9 bases between. CDR3 amino acids: CASSSGSYNEQFF. As DNA, the CDR3 is TGTGCCAGTAGTTCTGGCAGTTACAATGAGCAGTTCTTC. The full variable domain, in which reference TRBV19 and TRBJ2-1 provide the parts outside the CDR3, is DGGITQSPKYLFRKEGQNVTLSCEQNLNHDAMYWYRQDPGQGLRLIYYSQIVNDFQKGDIAEGYSVSREKKESFPLTVTSAQKNPTAFYLCASSSGSYNEQFFGPGTRLTVL.

This chain connects TRBV5-1 to TRBJ1-2; D gene unclear. The V end was cut by 0 bases, the J end by 0 bases, with 15 bases between. The CDR3 has 17 amino acids. Germline CDR1 is SGHRS and CDR2 is YFSETQ. CDR3 loop: CASSLGSSRRSNYGYTF. The CDR3 bases are TGCGCCAGCAGCTTGGGGTCCTCCAGACGTTCTAACTATGGCTACACCTTC.

The V and J genes are TRBV6-1 and TRBJ1-4; the D gene is possibly TRBD1 (6 bases). The germline gives CDR1 MNHNS, CDR2 SASEGT. The CDR3 consists of 15 residues. Between the trimmed V and J ends, which lost 1 base and 13 bases, there was a span of 19 bases. The CDR3 spells CASSEVAGAVGGLFF. CDR3 in DNA: TGTGCCAGCAGTGAAGTGGCAGGGGCCGTGGGGGGACTGTTTTTT.

The J gene is TRBJ2-3, the V gene TRBV6-1; D is perhaps TRBD1 (5 bases). Germline CDR1 MNHNS, CDR2 SASEGT. The CDR3 runs to 17 residues. The V gene lost 2 bases and the J gene lost 4 bases, with 19 bases spanning the gap. The CDR3 here is CASSEKGGDSYSDTQYF. In DNA, the CDR3 is TGTGCCAGCAGTGAAAAGGGTGGAGACAGCTACTCAGATACGCAGTATTTT.

This chain connects TRBV5-1 to TRBJ2-1, with D possibly being TRBD1 (5 bases). This CDR3 has 15 amino acids. The V gene's germline CDR1 is SGHRS and CDR2 YFSETQ. The V and J ends lost 4 bases and 8 bases respectively, with 19 bases between them. This chain's CDR3 is CASSDQGVGFDEQFF. CDR3 DNA sequence: TGCGCCAGCAGCGACCAGGGCGTGGGATTCGATGAGCAGTTCTTC.

V gene TRBV6-5 combines with J gene TRBJ1-1, with D tentatively TRBD1 (5 bases). Deletions cut 4 bases from V and 5 bases from J, with 14 bases between. This CDR3 has 14 residues. From germline, CDR1 is MNHEY and CDR2 SVGAGI. The CDR3 protein is CASSFGALGTEAFF. CDR3 in DNA: TGTGCCAGCAGTTTCGGGGCCTTGGGGACTGAAGCTTTCTTT.